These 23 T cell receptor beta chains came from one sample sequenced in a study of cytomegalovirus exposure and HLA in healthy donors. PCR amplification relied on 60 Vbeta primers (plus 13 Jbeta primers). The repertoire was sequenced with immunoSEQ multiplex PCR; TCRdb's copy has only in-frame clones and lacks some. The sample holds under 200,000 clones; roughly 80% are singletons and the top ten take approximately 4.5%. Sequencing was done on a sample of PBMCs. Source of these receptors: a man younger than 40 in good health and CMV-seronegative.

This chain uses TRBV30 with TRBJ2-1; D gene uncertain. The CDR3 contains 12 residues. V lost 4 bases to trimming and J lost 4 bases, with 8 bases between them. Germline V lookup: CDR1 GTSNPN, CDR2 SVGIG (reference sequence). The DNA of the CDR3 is TGTGCCTGGAAGAACGGTTACAATGAGCAGTTCTTC. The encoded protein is CAWKNGYNEQFF. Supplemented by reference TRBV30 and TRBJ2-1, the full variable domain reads SQTIHQWPATLVQPVGSPLSLECTVEGTSNPNLYWYRQAAGRGLQLLFYSVGIGQISSEVPQNLSASRPQDRQFILSSKKLLLSDSGFYLCAWKNGYNEQFFGPGTRLTVL.

The CDR3, as DNA: TGTGCCTGGGGCTACAGGGTGGCTGGGGCCAACGTCCTGACTTTC. Its protein is CAWGYRVAGANVLTF. V and J are TRBV30 and TRBJ2-6; tentatively, D is TRBD1 (6 bases). V lost 5 bases and J 2 bases, leaving 13 bases between the germline ends. CDR1 GTSNPN and CDR2 SVGIG come from the germline V gene (reference sequence). The CDR3 has 15 residues. Full variable domain (remainder filled in from reference TRBV30 and TRBJ2-6): SQTIHQWPATLVQPVGSPLSLECTVEGTSNPNLYWYRQAAGRGLQLLFYSVGIGQISSEVPQNLSASRPQDRQFILSSKKLLLSDSGFYLCAWGYRVAGANVLTFGAGSRLTVL.

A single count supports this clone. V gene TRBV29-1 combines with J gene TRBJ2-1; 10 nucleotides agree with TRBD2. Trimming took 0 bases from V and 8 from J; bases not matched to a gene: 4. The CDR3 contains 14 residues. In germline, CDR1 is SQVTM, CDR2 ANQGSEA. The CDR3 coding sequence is TGCAGCGTTGAAGATCACAGCGGGAGGGATGAGCAGTTCTTC. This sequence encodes CSVEDHSGRDEQFF.

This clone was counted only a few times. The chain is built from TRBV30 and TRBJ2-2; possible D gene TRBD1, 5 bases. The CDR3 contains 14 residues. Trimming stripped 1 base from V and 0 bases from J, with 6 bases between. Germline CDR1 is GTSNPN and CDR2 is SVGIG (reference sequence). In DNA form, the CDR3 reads TGTGCCTGGAGTGGGACAACGAACACCGGGGAGCTGTTTTTT. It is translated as CAWSGTTNTGELFF.

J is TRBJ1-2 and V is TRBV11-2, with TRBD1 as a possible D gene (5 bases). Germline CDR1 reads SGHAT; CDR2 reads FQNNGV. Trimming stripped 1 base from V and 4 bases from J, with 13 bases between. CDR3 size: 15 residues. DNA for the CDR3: TGTGCCAGCAGCTTAGGTGTGCGGCAGGGCTATGGCTACACCTTC. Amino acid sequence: CASSLGVRQGYGYTF.

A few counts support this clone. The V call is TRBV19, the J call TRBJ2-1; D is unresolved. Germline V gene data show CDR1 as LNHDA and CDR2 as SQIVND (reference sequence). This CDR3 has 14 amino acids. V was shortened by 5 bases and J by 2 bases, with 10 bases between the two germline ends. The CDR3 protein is CASSPRRAYNEQFF. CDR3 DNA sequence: TGTGCCAGTAGTCCCAGGCGCGCCTACAATGAGCAGTTCTTC.

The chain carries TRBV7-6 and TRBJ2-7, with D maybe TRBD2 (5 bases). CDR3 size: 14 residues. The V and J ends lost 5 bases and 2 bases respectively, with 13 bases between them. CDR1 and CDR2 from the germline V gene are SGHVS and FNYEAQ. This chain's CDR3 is CASSKTGETYEQYF. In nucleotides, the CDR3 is TGTGCCAGCAGCAAAACCGGGGAGACCTACGAGCAGTACTTC.

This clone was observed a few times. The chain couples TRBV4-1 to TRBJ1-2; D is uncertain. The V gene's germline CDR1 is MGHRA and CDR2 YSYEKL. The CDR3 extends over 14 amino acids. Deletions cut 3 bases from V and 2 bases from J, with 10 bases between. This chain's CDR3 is CASSHQYKNYGYTF. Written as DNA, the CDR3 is TGCGCCAGCAGCCATCAGTACAAGAACTATGGCTACACCTTC.

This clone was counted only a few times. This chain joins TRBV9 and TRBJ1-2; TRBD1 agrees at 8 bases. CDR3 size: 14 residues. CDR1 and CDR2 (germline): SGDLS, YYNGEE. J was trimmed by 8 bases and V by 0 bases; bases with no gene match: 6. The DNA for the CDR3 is TGTGCCAGCAGCGTAGAGGACAGGGTTAAAGGCTACACCTTC. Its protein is CASSVEDRVKGYTF.

The CDR3 DNA follows: TGTGCCAGCAGTGCGGAGGTGCGCTCTGGGGCCAACGTCCTGACTTTC. It specifies CASSAEVRSGANVLTF. This chain uses TRBV25-1 with TRBJ2-6; a weak D match, TRBD2 (5 bases). The germline V gene has CDR1 MGHDK and CDR2 SYGVNS. The CDR3 loop spans 16 amino acids. V lost 4 bases, J lost 0 bases, and 10 bases lay in between.

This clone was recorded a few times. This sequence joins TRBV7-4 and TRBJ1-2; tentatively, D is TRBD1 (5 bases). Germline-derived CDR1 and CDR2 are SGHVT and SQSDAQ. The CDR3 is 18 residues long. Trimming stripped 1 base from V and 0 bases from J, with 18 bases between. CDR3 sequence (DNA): TGTGCCAGCAGCTTAGGGGGGGACTTTATAACGCCTAACTATGGCTACACCTTC. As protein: CASSLGGDFITPNYGYTF.

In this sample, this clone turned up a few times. The CDR3 coding sequence is TGTGCCAGTTCAAACCACCCCAGGGGGCAAATACACTATGGCTACACCTTC. It encodes CASSNHPRGQIHYGYTF. The V and J genes are TRBV19 and TRBJ1-2, with TRBD1 matching 8 bases. The V gene's germline CDR1 is LNHDA and CDR2 SQIVND (reference sequence). The CDR3 is made up of 17 amino acids. Trimming removed 8 bases from V and 3 bases from J; junction bases left unmatched: 17.

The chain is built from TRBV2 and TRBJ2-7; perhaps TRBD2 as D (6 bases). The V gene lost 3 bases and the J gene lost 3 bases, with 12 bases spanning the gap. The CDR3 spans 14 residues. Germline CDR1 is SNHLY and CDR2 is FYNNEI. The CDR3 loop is CASSEGLRDYEQYF. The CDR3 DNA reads TGTGCCAGCAGTGAGGGACTTAGGGACTACGAGCAGTACTTC.

CDR3 nucleotide sequence: TGTGCCAGCAGCCTTAGCCCCTCTAGCACAGATACGCAGTATTTT. As protein: CASSLSPSSTDTQYF. V is TRBV9 and J is TRBJ2-3, with D uncertain. V dropped 4 bases and J dropped 0 bases, with 12 bases sitting between them. Germline CDR1 and CDR2: SGDLS and YYNGEE. CDR3 length equals 15 residues.

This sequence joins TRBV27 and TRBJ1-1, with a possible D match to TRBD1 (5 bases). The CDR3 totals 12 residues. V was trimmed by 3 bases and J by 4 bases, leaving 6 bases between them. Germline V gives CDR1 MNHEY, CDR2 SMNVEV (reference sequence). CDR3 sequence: CASSFRGTEAFF. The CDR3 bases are TGTGCCAGCAGTTTTAGGGGCACTGAAGCTTTCTTT.

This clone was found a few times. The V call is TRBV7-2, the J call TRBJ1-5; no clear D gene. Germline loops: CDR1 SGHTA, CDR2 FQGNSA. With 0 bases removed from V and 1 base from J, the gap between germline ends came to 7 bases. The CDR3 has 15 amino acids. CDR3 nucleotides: TGTGCCAGCAGCTTAGCGCGGGTAAGCAATCAGCCCCAGCATTTT. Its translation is CASSLARVSNQPQHF.

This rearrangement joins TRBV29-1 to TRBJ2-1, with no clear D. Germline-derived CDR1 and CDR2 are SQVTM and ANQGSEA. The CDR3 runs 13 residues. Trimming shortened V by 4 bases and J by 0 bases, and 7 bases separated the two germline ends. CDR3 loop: CSVGGSSYNEQFF. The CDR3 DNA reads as TGCAGCGTTGGAGGAAGCTCCTACAATGAGCAGTTCTTC.

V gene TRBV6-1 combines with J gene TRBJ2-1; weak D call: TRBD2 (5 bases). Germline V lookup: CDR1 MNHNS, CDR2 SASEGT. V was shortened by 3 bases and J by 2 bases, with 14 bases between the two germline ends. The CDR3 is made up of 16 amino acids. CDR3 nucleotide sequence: TGTGCCAGCAGTGATCAAGAGCGGCGCCCCTACAATGAGCAGTTCTTC. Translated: CASSDQERRPYNEQFF.

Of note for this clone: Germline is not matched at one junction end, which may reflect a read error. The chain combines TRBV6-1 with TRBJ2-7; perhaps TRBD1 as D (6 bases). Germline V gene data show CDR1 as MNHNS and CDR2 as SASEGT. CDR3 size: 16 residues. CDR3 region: CASTESPGQFSYEQYF. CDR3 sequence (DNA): TGTGCCAGCACTGAATCCCCCGGACAGTTCTCCTACGAGCAGTACTTC.

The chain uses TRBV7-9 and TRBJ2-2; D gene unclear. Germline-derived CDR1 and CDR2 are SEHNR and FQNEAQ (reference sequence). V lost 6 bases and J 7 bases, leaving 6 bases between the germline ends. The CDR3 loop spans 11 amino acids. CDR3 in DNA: TGTGCCAGCAGGGTAGACGGGGAGCTGTTTTTT. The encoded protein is CASRVDGELFF.

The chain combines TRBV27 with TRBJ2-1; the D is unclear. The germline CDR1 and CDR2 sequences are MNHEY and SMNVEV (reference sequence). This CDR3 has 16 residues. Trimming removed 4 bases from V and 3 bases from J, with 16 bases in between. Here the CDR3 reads CASSSHSREVYNEQFF. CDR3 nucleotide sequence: TGTGCCAGCAGTTCTCACTCGCGCGAGGTCTACAATGAGCAGTTCTTC.

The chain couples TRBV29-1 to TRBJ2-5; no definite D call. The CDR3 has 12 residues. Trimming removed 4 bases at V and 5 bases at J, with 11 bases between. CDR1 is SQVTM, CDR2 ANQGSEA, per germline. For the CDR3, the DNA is TGCAGCGTTGGAAGCTTCCGCGAGACCCAGTACTTC. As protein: CSVGSFRETQYF.

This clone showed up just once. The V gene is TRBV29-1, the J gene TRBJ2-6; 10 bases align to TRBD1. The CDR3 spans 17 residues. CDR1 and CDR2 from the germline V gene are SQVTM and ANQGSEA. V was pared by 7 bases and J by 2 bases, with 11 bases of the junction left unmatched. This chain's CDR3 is CSAPLLTGGTGANVLTF. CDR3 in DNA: TGCAGCGCCCCACTTCTGACAGGGGGCACTGGGGCCAACGTCCTGACTTTC.